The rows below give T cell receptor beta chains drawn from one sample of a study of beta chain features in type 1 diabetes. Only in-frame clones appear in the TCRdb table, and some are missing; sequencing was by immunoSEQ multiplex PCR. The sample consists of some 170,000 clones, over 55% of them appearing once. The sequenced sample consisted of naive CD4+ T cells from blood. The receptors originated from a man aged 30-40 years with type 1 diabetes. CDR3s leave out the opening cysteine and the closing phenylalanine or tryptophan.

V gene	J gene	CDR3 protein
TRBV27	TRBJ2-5	ASSLLPQETQY
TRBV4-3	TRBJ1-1	ASSQDRITEAF
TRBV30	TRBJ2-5	AWSLGLAGYQETQY
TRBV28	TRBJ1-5	ASSLPGQNGQPQH
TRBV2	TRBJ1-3	ASSEGTGNTIY
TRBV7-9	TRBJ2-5	ASSLILVSTGETQY
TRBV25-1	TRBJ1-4	ASSEGGEKLF
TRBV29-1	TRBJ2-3	SVEGSTDTQY
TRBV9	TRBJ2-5	ASSPGQGQETQY
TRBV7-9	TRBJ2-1	ASSLERGTTIYNEQF
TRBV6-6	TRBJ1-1	ASSRRQGDTDTEAF
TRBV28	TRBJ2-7	ASTDRNEQY
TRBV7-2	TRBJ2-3	ASSPAGGGYPDTQY
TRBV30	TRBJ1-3	AWRPGTVISGNTIY
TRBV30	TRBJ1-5	AWTSGGDQPQH
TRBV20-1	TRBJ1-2	SARVGYGYT
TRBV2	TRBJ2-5	ASSPQETQY
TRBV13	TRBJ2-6	ASSLAASGANVLT
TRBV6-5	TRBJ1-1	ASSYSRGNTEAF
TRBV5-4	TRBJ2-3	ASSPLRQGGTDTQY
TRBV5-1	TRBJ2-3	ASSSGPTDTQY
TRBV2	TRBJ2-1	ASRAENEQF
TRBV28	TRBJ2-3	ASSGDTPDTQY
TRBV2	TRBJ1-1	ASSVTGRNTEAF
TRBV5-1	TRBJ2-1	ASSLAYEQF
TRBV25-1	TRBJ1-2	ASSAANYGYT
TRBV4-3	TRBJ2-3	ASSQQRGDTQY
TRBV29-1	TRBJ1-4	SAEGVTNEKLF
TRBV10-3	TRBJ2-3	AISAEPQDTQY
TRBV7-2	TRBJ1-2	ASSLAGTGYGYT
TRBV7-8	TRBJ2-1	ASSFRLATGDEQF
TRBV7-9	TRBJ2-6	ASSRYPGANVLT
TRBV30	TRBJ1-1	AWKLNTEAF
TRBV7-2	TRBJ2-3	ASSASTDTQY
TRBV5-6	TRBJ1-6	ASSLYQGATFH
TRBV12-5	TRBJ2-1	ASGLQDREF
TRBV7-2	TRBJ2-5	ASSPQTAGAQY
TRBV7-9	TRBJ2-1	ASSNLQGASYNEQF
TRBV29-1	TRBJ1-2	SVERGTKVGYT
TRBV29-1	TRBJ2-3	SVEAPETDTQY
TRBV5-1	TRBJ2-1	ASSLGQTVNEQF
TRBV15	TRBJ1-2	ATSRVGRGYGYT
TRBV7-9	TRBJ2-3	ASSLGLAGDGTDTQY